This T cell receptor (beta chain) appears in the sequencing data of a study of cytomegalovirus exposure and HLA in healthy donors. Overall study results and limits: Rare sequences made up most TCRs, while some public TCRs were found in many donors.

Germline-derived CDR1 and CDR2 are SGHRS and YFSETQ. The V segment lost 6 bases and the J segment 4 bases; nucleotides outside the gene matches: 7. This CDR3 is built from 15 residues. TCRdb's table, derived via immunoSEQ multiplex PCR, lists solely in-frame clones and lacks some. The table has 150,000 to 200,000 clones, about 83% seen once. About this clone: Its antigen is still unknown.

The source material was PBMCs. The receptor was isolated from a woman aged 25 to 39 in good health and CMV-seronegative. The V gene is TRBV5-1, the J gene TRBJ2-2; 9 nucleotides align to TRBD1. CDR3 loop: CASTMGQGSTGELFF. CDR3 nucleotides: TGCGCCAGCACCATGGGACAGGGAAGCACCGGGGAGCTGTTTTTT.